The 26 T cell receptor beta chains listed next were all sequenced from one sample in a study of blood T cell repertoires in COVID-19. Sequencing used immunoSEQ multiplex PCR; TCRdb keeps in-frame clones, though not all of them. The sample lists roughly 340,000 clones, about 90% occurring once. Sequencing was done on a sample of peripheral blood. These receptors were taken from a woman aged 18-29 years who had recovered from COVID-19.

V is TRBV29-1 and J is TRBJ1-1; D is perhaps TRBD1 (6 bases). V lost 4 bases to trimming and J lost 5 bases, with 14 bases between them. The CDR3 has 13 amino acids. Germline lookup yields CDR1 SQVTM and CDR2 ANQGSEA. The CDR3 nucleotides read TGCAGCGTTGTCTGGGGGCTAGTAACTGAAGCTTTCTTT. It yields the protein CSVVWGLVTEAFF.

The chain recombines TRBV30 with TRBJ1-1; 8 bases are a match to TRBD1. The CDR3 spans 14 residues. Trimming at V came to 4 bases and at J to 2 bases, leaving 6 bases not matched to a gene. Germline lookup yields CDR1 GTSNPN and CDR2 SVGIG (reference sequence). The CDR3 coding sequence is TGTGCCTGGACAACGGACAGGGTAAACACTGAAGCTTTCTTT. It yields the protein CAWTTDRVNTEAFF.

The chain employs TRBV18 and TRBJ2-2, with D hard to call. Germline assignment: CDR1 KGHSH and CDR2 LQKENI. This CDR3 is 15 amino acids long. V gave up 1 base and J gave up 5 bases, with 11 bases separating them. The CDR3 bases are TGTGCCAGCTCACCACGCACCGCCGAGACCGGGGAGCTGTTTTTT. Translation: CASSPRTAETGELFF.

This chain links TRBV24-1 with TRBJ2-1, with 7 nucleotides matching TRBD2. Trimming took 4 bases from V and 0 from J; bases not matched to a gene: 5. The germline V gene has CDR1 KGHDR and CDR2 SFDVKD. The CDR3 is 16 amino acids. The chain's CDR3 is CATSDSSGSSYNEQFF. DNA for the CDR3: TGTGCCACCAGTGACTCTAGCGGCAGCTCCTACAATGAGCAGTTCTTC.

The chain employs TRBV29-1 and TRBJ2-7, with TRBD1 identical over 9 bases. The V segment lost 4 bases and the J segment 3 bases; nucleotides outside the gene matches: 7. This CDR3 spans 14 amino acids. Germline lookup yields CDR1 SQVTM and CDR2 ANQGSEA. For the CDR3, the DNA is TGCAGCGTTGGAACGGGACAGGGCCTCTACGAGCAGTACGTC. Protein sequence: CSVGTGQGLYEQYV.

Comments on this clone: The identical CDR3 is also encoded by other nucleotide sequences in the sample. This sequence joins TRBV12-3 or TRBV12-4 and TRBJ1-1; possibly TRBD1 for D (6 bases). The germline V and J ends were trimmed by 2 bases and 4 bases, with 8 bases remaining between them. The CDR3 length is 13 residues. This CDR3 is CASSLLGGTEAFF. CDR3 bases: TGTGCCAGCAGTTTATTAGGGGGCACTGAAGCTTTCTTT.

This chain uses TRBV24-1 with TRBJ1-2, with D unresolved. CDR3 length: 13 residues. V dropped 3 bases and J dropped 7 bases, with 11 bases sitting between them. CDR1 is KGHDR and CDR2 is SFDVKD in the germline V gene. The CDR3, as DNA: TGTGCCACCAGTGATCCGCGGGTTGCTGGCTACACCTTC. Protein: CATSDPRVAGYTF.

The chain employs TRBV19 and TRBJ2-5, with D hard to call. Germline V gene data show CDR1 as LNHDA and CDR2 as SQIVND (reference sequence). V lost 4 bases to trimming and J lost 0 bases, with 3 bases between them. This CDR3 is built from 12 residues. CDR3 nucleotide sequence: TGTGCCAGTAGTAACTACCAAGAGACCCAGTACTTC. It yields the protein CASSNYQETQYF.

This clone was recorded only once. CDR3 amino acids: CASSQDRSTAYTGELFF. The CDR3 nucleotides read TGTGCCAGCAGCCAAGATCGGTCGACAGCCTACACCGGGGAGCTGTTTTTT. The gene calls are TRBV3-1 (or the pseudogene TRBV3-2) and TRBJ2-2; possibly TRBD1 for D (5 bases). V was shortened by 0 bases and J by 3 bases, with 14 bases between the two germline ends. CDR3 length: 17 amino acids. Germline-derived CDR1 and CDR2 are LGHDT and YNNKEL (reference sequence).

The chain links TRBV6-2 or TRBV6-3 to TRBJ2-1; 9 nucleotides match TRBD2. The CDR3 has 19 residues. The J segment lost 4 bases and the V segment lost 0 bases, leaving 13 bases of the junction unmatched. Germline V lookup: CDR1 MNHEY, CDR2 SVGEGT. CDR3 loop: CASSYSREGGRAGYNEQFF. For the CDR3, the DNA is TGTGCCAGCAGTTACTCTCGAGAAGGCGGGAGGGCAGGGTACAATGAGCAGTTCTTC.

This clone was recorded only once. V usage is TRBV6-2 or TRBV6-3 and J usage is TRBJ1-4; TRBD1 might be the D (5 bases). V shed 4 bases and J shed 10 bases, with 16 bases lying between them. The CDR3 is 14 amino acids. CDR1 and CDR2 from the germline V gene are MNHEY and SVGEGT. The CDR3 region has the DNA TGTGCCAGCAGTTCCCGGACACCGGGAGGAAAACTGTTTTTT. It is translated as CASSSRTPGGKLFF.

This clone was seen only once. The gene calls are TRBV19 and TRBJ1-1; D ambiguous. CDR1 and CDR2 (germline): LNHDA, SQIVND (reference sequence). The CDR3 spans 15 residues. V lost 1 base, J lost 1 base, and 10 bases lay in between. The CDR3 loop is CASSIGASGNTEAFF. CDR3 nucleotides: TGTGCCAGTAGTATAGGGGCCAGCGGGAACACTGAAGCTTTCTTT.

The genes are TRBV5-1 and TRBJ2-3, with TRBD2 matching over 12 bases. Trimming at V came to 0 bases and at J to 1 base, leaving 9 bases not matched to a gene. Germline V gene data show CDR1 as SGHRS and CDR2 as YFSETQ. The CDR3 runs 19 residues. This CDR3 is CASSLGLAGGPSGTDTQYF. CDR3 DNA sequence: TGCGCCAGCAGCTTGGGGCTAGCGGGAGGGCCCTCGGGCACAGATACGCAGTATTTT.

The rearrangement joins TRBV6-5 to TRBJ2-7; no clear D gene. Germline CDR1 is MNHEY and CDR2 is SVGAGI. The length of the CDR3 is 13 residues. V was clipped by 7 bases and J by 0 bases, with 10 bases between them. For the CDR3, the DNA is TGTGCCAGCAAATGGCCGAACTCCTACGAGCAGTACGTC. Translated, it gives CASKWPNSYEQYV.

The genes are TRBV6-1 and TRBJ2-1, with TRBD1 identical over 12 bases. CDR3 length: 17 amino acids. The germline V gene encodes CDR1 MNHNS and CDR2 SASEGT. Trimming removed 4 bases from V and 7 bases from J; junction bases left unmatched: 11. The CDR3 DNA reads TGTGCCAGCAGTGTAATGCCCGGGACAGGGGGCTTTAATGAGCAGTTCTTC. Its protein product is CASSVMPGTGGFNEQFF.

The chain joins TRBV29-1 to TRBJ2-1; 7 bases are shared with TRBD2. Germline trimming cut 1 base from V and 0 bases from J; bases unmatched to any gene: 6. The CDR3 is 16 amino acids. Germline V gene data show CDR1 as SQVTM and CDR2 as ANQGSEA. The CDR3 is CSVEGQLASSYNEQFF. Written as DNA, the CDR3 is TGCAGCGTTGAAGGCCAACTAGCGAGCTCCTACAATGAGCAGTTCTTC.

This clone was detected only once. The chain employs TRBV6-1 and TRBJ1-5, with D perhaps TRBD1 (5 bases). Germline assignment: CDR1 MNHNS and CDR2 SASEGT. V was clipped by 4 bases and J by 1 base, with 23 bases between them. This CDR3 is 19 amino acids long. The CDR3 spells CASSGIREDWYLSNQPQHF. The CDR3 coding sequence is TGTGCCAGCAGTGGGATCAGGGAGGATTGGTATTTGAGCAATCAGCCCCAGCATTTT.

V and J are TRBV15 and TRBJ2-3; TRBD1 is a possible D gene (5 bases). The V end was cut by 0 bases, the J end by 3 bases, with 13 bases between. Germline V gives CDR1 LNHNV, CDR2 YYDKDF (reference sequence). This CDR3 is 16 amino acids long. CDR3 residues: CATSRDPETATDTQYF. The DNA of the CDR3 is TGTGCCACCAGCAGAGATCCCGAGACAGCAACAGATACGCAGTATTTT. Looking up the rest from reference TRBV15 and TRBJ2-3 gives the full variable domain: DAMVIQNPRYQVTQFGKPVTLSCSQTLNHNVMYWYQQKSSQAPKLLFHYYDKDFNNEADTPDNFQSRRPNTSFCFLDIRSPGLGDTAMYLCATSRDPETATDTQYFGPGTRLTVL.

The chain joins TRBV6-5 to TRBJ2-3; 7 positions agree with TRBD2. V shed 6 bases and J 6 bases; nucleotides not matched to a gene: 9. This CDR3 region has 14 residues. Germline V gene sequence: CDR1 MNHEY, CDR2 SVGAGI. CDR3 region: CASRDEAGVDTQYF. For the CDR3, the DNA is TGTGCCAGCAGGGACGAGGCGGGAGTTGATACGCAGTATTTT.

The chain uses TRBV28 and TRBJ2-7, with TRBD2 matching 9 bases. V lost 4 bases, J lost 0 bases, and 4 bases stayed unmatched. CDR1 and CDR2 from the germline V gene are MDHEN and SYDVKM. CDR3 length: 15 residues. The CDR3: CASSSSGRFSYEQYV. DNA for the CDR3: TGTGCCAGCAGTTCCAGCGGGAGGTTCTCCTACGAGCAGTACGTC.

The chain employs TRBV19 and TRBJ1-5; 7 positions agree with TRBD1. This CDR3 is built from 14 residues. Per the germline V gene, CDR1 is LNHDA and CDR2 is SQIVND (reference sequence). J was trimmed by 2 bases and V by 8 bases; bases with no gene match: 6. The CDR3 nucleotides read TGTGCCAGTTGCTCGAGGGGGCGCAATCAGCCCCAGCATTTT. This translates into CASCSRGRNQPQHF.

The rearrangement links TRBV30 to TRBJ2-1; D gene ambiguous. This CDR3 is built from 13 residues. CDR1 and CDR2 (germline): GTSNPN, SVGIG (reference sequence). Trimming left V 1 base short and J 7 bases short, with 11 bases between. CDR3 in DNA: TGTGCCTGGAGTGCTATCGAACTAAATGAGCAGTTCTTC. Protein: CAWSAIELNEQFF.

In DNA, the CDR3 is TGTGCCAGCAGCTTTAGACAGGGGAGGACAGATACGCAGTATTTT. Protein product: CASSFRQGRTDTQYF. J is TRBJ2-3 and V is TRBV5-6; 8 bases match TRBD1. The CDR3 runs to 15 residues. Looked up from germline, CDR1 is SGHDT and CDR2 is YYEEEE. Trimming removed 2 bases from V and 3 bases from J; junction bases left unmatched: 5.

The V gene is TRBV25-1, the J gene TRBJ1-1, with D tentatively TRBD1 (5 bases). The germline CDR1 and CDR2 sequences are MGHDK and SYGVNS. The CDR3 covers 12 residues. V lost 9 bases and J lost 10, with 18 bases in between. The CDR3 spells CASQQGALGAFF. DNA of the CDR3: TGTGCCAGTCAACAAGGGGCCTTGGGAGCTTTCTTT.

The CDR3 bases are TGTGCCATCAGTGAGAGCCAGCGAACCACAGATACGCAGTATTTT. This codes for CAISESQRTTDTQYF. The chain is built from TRBV10-3 and TRBJ2-3; no firm D call. V was shortened by 2 bases and J by 2 bases, with 11 bases between the two germline ends. CDR3 length equals 15 residues. Looked up from germline, CDR1 is ENHRY and CDR2 is SYGVKD.

The chain recombines TRBV3-1 (or the pseudogene TRBV3-2) with TRBJ2-5; 10 positions match TRBD2. This CDR3 comprises 16 residues. Germline V lookup: CDR1 LGHDT, CDR2 YNNKEL (reference sequence). Trimming at V came to 1 base and at J to 6 bases, leaving 8 bases not matched to a gene. The DNA of the CDR3 is TGTGCCAGCAGCCAAGTCAGAGCGGGAGGGCCGAAGACCCAGTACTTC. Amino acids: CASSQVRAGGPKTQYF.